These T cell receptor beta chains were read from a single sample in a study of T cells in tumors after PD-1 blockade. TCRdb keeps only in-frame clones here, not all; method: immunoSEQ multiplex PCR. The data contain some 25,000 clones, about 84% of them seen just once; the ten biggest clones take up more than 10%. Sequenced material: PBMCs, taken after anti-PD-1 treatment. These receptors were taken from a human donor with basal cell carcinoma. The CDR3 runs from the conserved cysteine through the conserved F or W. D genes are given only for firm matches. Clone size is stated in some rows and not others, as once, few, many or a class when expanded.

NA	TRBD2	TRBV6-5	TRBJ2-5	TGTGCCAGCAGTTACAGTTCGCGGGGGGGGACGGGGACCCAGTACTTC	CASSYSSRGGTGTQYF
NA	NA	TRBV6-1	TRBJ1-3	TGTGCCAGCAGTGAAAGTGGGGACACCATATATTTT	CASSESGDTIYF
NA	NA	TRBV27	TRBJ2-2	TGTGCCAGCATTCCGACTGCGTGGACCGGGGAGCTGTTTTTT	CASIPTAWTGELFF
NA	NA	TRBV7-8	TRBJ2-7	TGTGCCAGCAGCTTAATATCCTACGAGCAGTACTTC	CASSLISYEQYF
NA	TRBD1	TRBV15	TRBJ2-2	TGTGCCACCAGCAGCGAGGGACAGCCCACCGGGGAGCTGTTTTTT	CATSSEGQPTGELFF
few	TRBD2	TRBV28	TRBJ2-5	TGTGCCAGCAGTCCCCATGCTAGCGGGGGGGAGACCCAGTACTTC	CASSPHASGGETQYF
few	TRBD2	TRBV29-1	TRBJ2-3	TGCAGCGTTGAGGCGGGGGGGCGCGCAGATACGCAGTATTTT	CSVEAGGRADTQYF
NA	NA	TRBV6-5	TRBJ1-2	TGTGCCAGCAGTTATCTGACGTCGCGGCGTGATTATGGCTACACCTTC	CASSYLTSRRDYGYTF
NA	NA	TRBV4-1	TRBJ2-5	TGCGCCAGCAGCCAAGGCGACAGCGGGGAGACCCAGTACTTC	CASSQGDSGETQYF
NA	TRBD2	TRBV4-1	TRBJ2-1	TGCGCCAGCAGCCAGGGACTAGCGGGGTACAATGAGCAGTTCTTC	CASSQGLAGYNEQFF
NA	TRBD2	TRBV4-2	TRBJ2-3	TGTGCCAGCAGCCAAGAGGAGCGGGGGGGCACAGATACGCAGTATTTT	CASSQEERGGTDTQYF
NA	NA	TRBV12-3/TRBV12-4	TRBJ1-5	TGTGCCAGCAGTTTACTTACGCAGCCCCAGCATTTT	CASSLLTQPQHF
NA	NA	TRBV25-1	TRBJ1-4	TGTGCCAGCAGTGAATGGGGACGGACTAATGAAAAACTGTTTTTT	CASSEWGRTNEKLFF
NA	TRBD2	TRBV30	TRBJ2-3	TGTGCCTGGAGTCCCGGACTAGCGGGAACCGCGCAGTATTTT	CAWSPGLAGTAQYF
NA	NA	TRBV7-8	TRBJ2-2	TGTGCCAGCACCCCCCGGGGGGCGCACACCGGGGAGCTGTTTTTT	CASTPRGAHTGELFF
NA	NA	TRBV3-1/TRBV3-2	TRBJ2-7	TGTGCCAGCAGCCAAGATCCTACAGGGATCTACGAGCAGTACTTC	CASSQDPTGIYEQYF
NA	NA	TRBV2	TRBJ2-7	TGTGCCAGCAGTGACGTAGGTTCCTACGAGCAGTACTTC	CASSDVGSYEQYF
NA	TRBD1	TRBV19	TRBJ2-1	TGTGCCAGTAGTATCGGGACAGACTACAATGAGCAGTTCTTC	CASSIGTDYNEQFF
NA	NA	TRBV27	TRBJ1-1	TGTGCCAGCAGTTTATCGTCCGGGGGCTGGTTCACTGAAGCTTTCTTT	CASSLSSGGWFTEAFF
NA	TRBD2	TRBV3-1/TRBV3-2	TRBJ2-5	TGTGCCAGCAGCCCTTCAGGACTAGCTTCCGCGGTTAAATGGGAGACCCAGTACTTC	CASSPSGLASAVKWETQYF
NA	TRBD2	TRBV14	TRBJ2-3	TGTGCCAGCAGCCCTGTGGAGCGGGGGGGAACAGATACGCAGTATTTT	CASSPVERGGTDTQYF
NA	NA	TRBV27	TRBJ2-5	TGTGCCAGCAGTTTATCTGGAGAACAAGAGACCCAGTACTTC	CASSLSGEQETQYF
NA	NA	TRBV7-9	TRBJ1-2	TGTGCCAGCAGCCCGAAAGAGCAGCACTATGGCTACACCTTC	CASSPKEQHYGYTF
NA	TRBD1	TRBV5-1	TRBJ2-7	TGCGCCAGTTCTCCCGGGGACAGCCGCTACTACGAGCAGTACTTC	CASSPGDSRYYEQYF
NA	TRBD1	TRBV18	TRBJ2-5	TGTGCCAGCTCACCATCGACAGGGCAGCAAGAGACCCAGTACTTC	CASSPSTGQQETQYF
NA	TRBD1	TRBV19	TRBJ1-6	TGTGCCAGTAGGCCGGGACAGAATAATTCACCCCTCCACTTT	CASRPGQNNSPLHF
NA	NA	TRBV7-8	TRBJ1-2	TGTGCCAGCAGCTTATCTTTCGGCGGTAACTATGGCTACACCTTC	CASSLSFGGNYGYTF
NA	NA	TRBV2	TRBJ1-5	TGTGCCAGCAGACGGGACATTAGCAATCAGCCCCAGCATTTT	CASRRDISNQPQHF
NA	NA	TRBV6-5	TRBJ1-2	TGTGCCAGCACCCACCAGGGGAGGTCCAGCTATGGCTACACCTTC	CASTHQGRSSYGYTF